The sequence of this T cell receptor beta chain was determined in a study of cytomegalovirus exposure and HLA in healthy donors. General observations from the study: Later analysis identified several of the most significant clusters that appeared linked to common viral pathogens.

Germline V gene data show CDR1 as LGHNA and CDR2 as YSLEER. Between the trimmed V and J ends, which lost 1 base and 10 bases, there was a span of 11 bases. The CDR3 has 13 residues. Regarding this clone: Its specificity is not known.

Primers: 60 Vbeta forward and 13 Jbeta reverse. Data came from immunoSEQ multiplex PCR; TCRdb stores just in-frame clones and leaves some out. Recorded for this sample: about 210,000 clones. The source is a woman aged 25 to 39 in good health and CMV-seropositive. Source material: PBMCs. This sequence joins TRBV4-3 and TRBJ2-1; D not resolved. DNA for the CDR3: TGCGCCAGCAGCCAAGGTCGGCGGCGGGAGCAGTTCTTC. Encoded protein: CASSQGRRREQFF.